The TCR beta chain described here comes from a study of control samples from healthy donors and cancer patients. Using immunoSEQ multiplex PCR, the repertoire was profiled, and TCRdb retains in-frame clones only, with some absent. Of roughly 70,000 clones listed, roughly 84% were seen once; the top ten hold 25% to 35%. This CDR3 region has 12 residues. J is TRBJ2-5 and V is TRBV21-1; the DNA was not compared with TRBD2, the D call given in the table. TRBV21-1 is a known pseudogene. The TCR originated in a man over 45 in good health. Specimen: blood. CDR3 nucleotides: TGTGCCAGCAGCCGATGGAGCGAGACCCAGTACTTC. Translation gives CASSRWSETQYF.